This T cell receptor (beta chain) was recovered during a study of graft-versus-host responses after intestinal transplantation. On this clone itself: Its antigen is still unknown.

CDR1 SGHVS and CDR2 FNYEAQ come from the germline V gene. This CDR3 has 14 residues. Trimming removed 6 bases from V and 10 bases from J, with 18 bases in between. Overall study findings and caveats: GvH clonotypes were identified within recipient marrow, with a subset emerging first in ileum or blood.

Measured with immunoSEQ multiplex PCR; TCRdb has only the in-frame clones, and not every one. The sample records about 92,000 clones, less than 90% being singletons. The sequence was collected from a human donor who received an intestinal transplant. The genes are TRBV7-6 and TRBJ1-4; D gene ambiguous. The sample here was unstimulated CD8+ T cells sorted from spleen or lymph node cells, taken before intestinal transplant. CDR3 sequence: CASSYPGPKGKLFF. In DNA, the CDR3 is TGTGCCAGCAGTTACCCGGGTCCTAAGGGAAAACTGTTTTTT.